This T cell receptor beta chain was captured by sequencing in a study of T cells in localized non-small cell lung cancer. Comment on this clone: What it binds is not known.

Assay: immunoSEQ multiplex PCR; the TCRdb copy retains only in-frame clones and omits some. The sample has around 41,000 clones; approximately 86% are singletons. Study results and limitations: In uninvolved adjacent lung, T cell clonality reached its highest value, exceeding tumor. There was an association of higher blood T cell density with longer overall survival. It remains possible that heterogeneity exists, since only one tumor region was sequenced. For the top 100 tumor clones, a median roughly 56 also appeared in adjacent lung.

Germline V CDR1 and CDR2: LGHNA, YNFKEQ. J gave up 1 base and V 0 bases, and 9 bases lay outside the gene matches. The CDR3 sequence is 18 residues long. This chain links TRBV4-2 with TRBJ1-5; 7 bases are a match to TRBD1. Source: peripheral blood, taken before any cancer treatment. The source is a woman aged 18 to 55 with stage III lung adenocarcinoma. In DNA, the CDR3 is TGTGCCAGCAGCCAAGATTTGCCAGGGACAGTAAGCAATCAGCCCCAGCATTTT. This sequence encodes CASSQDLPGTVSNQPQHF.